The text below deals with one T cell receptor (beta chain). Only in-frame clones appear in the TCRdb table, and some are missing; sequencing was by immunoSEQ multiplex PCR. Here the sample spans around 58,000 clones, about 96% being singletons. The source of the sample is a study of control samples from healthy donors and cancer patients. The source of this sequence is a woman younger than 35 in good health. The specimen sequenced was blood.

The CDR3 bases are TGTGCCAGCAGTCCCTTCCGGGGGAGTAACCAAGAGACCCAGTACTTC. This translates into CASSPFRGSNQETQYF. This sequence joins TRBV13 and TRBJ2-5; weak D call: TRBD2 (6 bases). CDR3 length: 16 residues. Trimming pared 6 bases from V and 0 bases from J, leaving 17 bases between. Germline-derived CDR1 and CDR2 are PRHDT and FYEKMQ (reference sequence).